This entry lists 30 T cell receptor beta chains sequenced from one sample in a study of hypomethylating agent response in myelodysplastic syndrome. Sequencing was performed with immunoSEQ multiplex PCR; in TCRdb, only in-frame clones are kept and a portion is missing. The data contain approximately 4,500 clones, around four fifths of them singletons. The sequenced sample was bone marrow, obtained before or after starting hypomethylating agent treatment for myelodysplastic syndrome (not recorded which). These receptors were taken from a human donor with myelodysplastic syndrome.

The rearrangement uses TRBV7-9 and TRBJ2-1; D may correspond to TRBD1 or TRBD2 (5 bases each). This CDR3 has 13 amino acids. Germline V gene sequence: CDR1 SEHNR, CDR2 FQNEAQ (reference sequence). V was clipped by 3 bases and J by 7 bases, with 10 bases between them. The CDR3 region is CASSFGGGNEQFF. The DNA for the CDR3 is TGTGCCAGCAGCTTTGGGGGTGGGAATGAGCAGTTCTTC.

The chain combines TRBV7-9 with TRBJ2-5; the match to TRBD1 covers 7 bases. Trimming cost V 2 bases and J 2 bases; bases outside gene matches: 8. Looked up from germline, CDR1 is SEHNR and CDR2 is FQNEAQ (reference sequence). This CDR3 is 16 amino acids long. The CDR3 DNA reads TGTGCCAGCAGCTTACCAGAACAGGGGTTTCAAGAGACCCAGTACTTC. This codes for CASSLPEQGFQETQYF.

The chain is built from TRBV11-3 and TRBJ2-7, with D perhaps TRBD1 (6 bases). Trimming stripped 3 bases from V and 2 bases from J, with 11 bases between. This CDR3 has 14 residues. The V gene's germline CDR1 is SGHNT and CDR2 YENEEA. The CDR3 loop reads CASSFSQGAYEQYF. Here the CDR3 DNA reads TGTGCCAGCAGCTTTTCACAGGGCGCCTACGAGCAGTACTTC.

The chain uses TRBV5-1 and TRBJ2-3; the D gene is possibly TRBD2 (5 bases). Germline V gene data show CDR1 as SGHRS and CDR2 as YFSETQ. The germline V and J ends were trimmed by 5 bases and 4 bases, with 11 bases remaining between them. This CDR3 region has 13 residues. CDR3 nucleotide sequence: TGCGCCAGCAGATCGGACTCACCAGATACGCAGTATTTT. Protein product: CASRSDSPDTQYF.

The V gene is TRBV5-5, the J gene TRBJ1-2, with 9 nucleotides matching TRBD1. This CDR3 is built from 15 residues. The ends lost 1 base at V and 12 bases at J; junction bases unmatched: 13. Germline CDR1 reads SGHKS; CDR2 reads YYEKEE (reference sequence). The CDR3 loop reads CASSLFPGTGSLNTF. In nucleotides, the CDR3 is TGTGCCAGCAGCTTGTTTCCCGGGACAGGGTCTCTCAACACCTTC.

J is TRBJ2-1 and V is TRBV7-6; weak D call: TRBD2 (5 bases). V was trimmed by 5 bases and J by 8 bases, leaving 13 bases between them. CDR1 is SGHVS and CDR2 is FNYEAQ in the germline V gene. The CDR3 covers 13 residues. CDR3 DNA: TGTGCCAGCAGCCCCCGGGCGGGCGATGAGCAGTTCTTC. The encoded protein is CASSPRAGDEQFF.

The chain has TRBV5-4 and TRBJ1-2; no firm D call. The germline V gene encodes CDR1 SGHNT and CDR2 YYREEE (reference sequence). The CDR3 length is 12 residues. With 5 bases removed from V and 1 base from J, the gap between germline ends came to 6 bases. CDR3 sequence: CASRGYNYGYTF. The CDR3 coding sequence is TGTGCCAGCAGAGGTTATAACTATGGCTACACCTTC.

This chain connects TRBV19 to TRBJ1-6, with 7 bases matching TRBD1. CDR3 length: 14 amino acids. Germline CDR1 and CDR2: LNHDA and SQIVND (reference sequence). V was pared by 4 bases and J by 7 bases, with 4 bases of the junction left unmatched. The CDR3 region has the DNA TGTGCCAGTAGTACCGGGACAGCAAATTCACCCCTCCACTTT. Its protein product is CASSTGTANSPLHF.

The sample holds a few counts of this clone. In DNA form, the CDR3 reads TGTGCCAGCAGCCAAGAAAACAGGGATGGGTATGGCTACACCTTC. Amino acids: CASSQENRDGYGYTF. V is TRBV14 and J is TRBJ1-2, with D perhaps matching TRBD1 (6 bases). V was shortened by 0 bases and J by 5 bases, with 13 bases between the two germline ends. Germline CDR1 reads SGHDN; CDR2 reads FVKESK. This CDR3 spans 15 amino acids.

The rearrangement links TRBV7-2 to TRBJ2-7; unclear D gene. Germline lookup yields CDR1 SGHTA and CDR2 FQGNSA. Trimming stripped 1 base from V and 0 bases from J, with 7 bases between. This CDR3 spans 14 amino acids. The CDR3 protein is CASSLVDASYEQYF. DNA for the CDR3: TGTGCCAGCAGCTTAGTGGACGCCTCCTACGAGCAGTACTTC.

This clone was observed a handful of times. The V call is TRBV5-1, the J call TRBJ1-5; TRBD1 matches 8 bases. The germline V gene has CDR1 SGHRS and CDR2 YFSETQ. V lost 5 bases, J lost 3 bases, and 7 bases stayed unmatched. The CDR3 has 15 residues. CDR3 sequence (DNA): TGCGCCAGCAGTCTGACAGGGGAGGACAATCAGCCCCAGCATTTT. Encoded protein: CASSLTGEDNQPQHF.

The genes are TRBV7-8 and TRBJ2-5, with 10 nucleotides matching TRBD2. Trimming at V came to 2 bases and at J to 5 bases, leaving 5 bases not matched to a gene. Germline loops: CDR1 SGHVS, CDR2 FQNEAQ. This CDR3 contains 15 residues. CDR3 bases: TGTGCCAGCAGCTTACGAGCGGGGGGGGTGGAGACCCAGTACTTC. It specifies CASSLRAGGVETQYF.

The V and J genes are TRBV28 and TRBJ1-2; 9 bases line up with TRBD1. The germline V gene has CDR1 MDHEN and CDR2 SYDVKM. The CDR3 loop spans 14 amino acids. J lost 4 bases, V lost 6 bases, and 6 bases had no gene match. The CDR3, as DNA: TGTGCCAGCAGGCCCGGGACAGGGAGCTATGGCTACACCTTC. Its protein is CASRPGTGSYGYTF.

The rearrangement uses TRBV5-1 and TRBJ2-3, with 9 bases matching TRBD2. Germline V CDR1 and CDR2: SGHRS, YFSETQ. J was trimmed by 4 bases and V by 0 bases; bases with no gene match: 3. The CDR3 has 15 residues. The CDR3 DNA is TGCGCCAGCAGCTTGGGTAGCGGGGGAGCAGATACGCAGTATTTT. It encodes CASSLGSGGADTQYF.

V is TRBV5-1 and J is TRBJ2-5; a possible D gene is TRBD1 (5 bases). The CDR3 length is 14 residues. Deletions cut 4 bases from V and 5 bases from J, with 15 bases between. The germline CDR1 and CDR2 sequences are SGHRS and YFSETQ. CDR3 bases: TGCGCCAGCAGCCCGGATGGGGCCTGGGAGACCCAGTACTTC. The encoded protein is CASSPDGAWETQYF. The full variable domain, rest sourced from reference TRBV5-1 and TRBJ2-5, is KAGVTQTPRYLIKTRGQQVTLSCSPISGHRSVSWYQQTPGQGLQFLFEYFSETQRNKGNFPGRFSGRQFSNSRSEMNVSTLELGDSALYLCASSPDGAWETQYFGPGTRLLVL.

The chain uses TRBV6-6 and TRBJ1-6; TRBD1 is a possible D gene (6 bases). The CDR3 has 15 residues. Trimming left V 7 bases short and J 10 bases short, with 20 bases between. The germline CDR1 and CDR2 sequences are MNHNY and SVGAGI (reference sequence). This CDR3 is CASTTAPGGSSPLHF. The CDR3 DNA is TGTGCCAGCACCACCGCCCCCGGGGGCAGCTCACCCCTCCACTTT.

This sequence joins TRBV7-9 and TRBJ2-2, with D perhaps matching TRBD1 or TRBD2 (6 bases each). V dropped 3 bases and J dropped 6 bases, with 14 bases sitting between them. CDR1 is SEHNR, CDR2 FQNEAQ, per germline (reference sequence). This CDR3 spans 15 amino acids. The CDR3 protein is CASSFGQSGPGELFF. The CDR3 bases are TGTGCCAGCAGCTTTGGACAGAGCGGGCCCGGGGAGCTGTTTTTT. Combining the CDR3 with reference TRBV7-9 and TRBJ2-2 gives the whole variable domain DTGVSQNPRHKITKRGQNVTFRCDPISEHNRLYWYRQTLGQGPEFLTYFQNEAQLEKSRLLSDRFSAERPKGSFSTLEIQRTEQGDSAMYLCASSFGQSGPGELFFGEGSRLTVL.

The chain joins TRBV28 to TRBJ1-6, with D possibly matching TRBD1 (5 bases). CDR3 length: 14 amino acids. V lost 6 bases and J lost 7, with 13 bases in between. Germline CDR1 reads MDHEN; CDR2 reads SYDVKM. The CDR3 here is CASRAEGQNSPLHF. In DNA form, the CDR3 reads TGTGCCAGCAGAGCAGAGGGGCAAAATTCACCCCTCCACTTT.

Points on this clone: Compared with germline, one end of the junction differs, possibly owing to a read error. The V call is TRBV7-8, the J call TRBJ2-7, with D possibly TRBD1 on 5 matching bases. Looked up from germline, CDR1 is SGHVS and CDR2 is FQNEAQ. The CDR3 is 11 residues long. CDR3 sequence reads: CASSLGLARFF. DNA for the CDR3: TGTGCCAGCAGCTTGGGGCTGGCGCGGTTCTTC.

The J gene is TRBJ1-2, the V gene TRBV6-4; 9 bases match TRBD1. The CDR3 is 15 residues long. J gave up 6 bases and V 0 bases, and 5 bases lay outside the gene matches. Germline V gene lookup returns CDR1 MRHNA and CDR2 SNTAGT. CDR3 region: CASSDSNRGQDGYTF. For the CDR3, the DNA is TGTGCCAGCAGTGACTCCAACAGGGGGCAAGATGGCTACACCTTC.

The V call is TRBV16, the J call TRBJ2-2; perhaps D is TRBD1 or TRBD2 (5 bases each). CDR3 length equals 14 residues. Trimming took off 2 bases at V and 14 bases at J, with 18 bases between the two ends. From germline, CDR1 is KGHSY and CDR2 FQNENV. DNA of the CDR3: TGTGCCAGCAGCCAAGCAGGGACGAGGGCACCACTGTTTTTT. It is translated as CASSQAGTRAPLFF. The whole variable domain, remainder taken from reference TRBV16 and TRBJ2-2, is GEEVAQTPKHLVRGEGQKAKLYCAPIKGHSYVFWYQQVLKNEFKFLISFQNENVFDETGMPKERFSAKCLPNSPCSLEIQATKLEDSAVYFCASSQAGTRAPLFFGEGSRLTVL.

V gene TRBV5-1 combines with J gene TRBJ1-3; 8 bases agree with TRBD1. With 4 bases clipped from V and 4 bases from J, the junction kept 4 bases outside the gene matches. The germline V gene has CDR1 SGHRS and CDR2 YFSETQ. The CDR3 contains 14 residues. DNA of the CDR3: TGCGCCAGCAGCGAGCGGACAGGGGGAAACACCATATATTTT. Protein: CASSERTGGNTIYF.

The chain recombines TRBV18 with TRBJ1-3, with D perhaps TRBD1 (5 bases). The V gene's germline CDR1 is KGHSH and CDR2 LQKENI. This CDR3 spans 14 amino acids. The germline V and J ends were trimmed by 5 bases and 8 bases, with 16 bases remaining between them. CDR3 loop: CASSTRAAGDTIYF. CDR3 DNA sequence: TGTGCCAGCTCAACCCGTGCGGCGGGGGACACCATATATTTT.

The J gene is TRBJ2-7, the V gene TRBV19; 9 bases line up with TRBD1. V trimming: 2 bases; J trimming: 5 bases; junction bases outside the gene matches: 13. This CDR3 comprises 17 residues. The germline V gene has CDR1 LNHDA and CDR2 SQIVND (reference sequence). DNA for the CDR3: TGTGCCAGTAGTATATTCAGCCCCGGGACAGGGCAAAACGAGCAGTACTTC. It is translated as CASSIFSPGTGQNEQYF.

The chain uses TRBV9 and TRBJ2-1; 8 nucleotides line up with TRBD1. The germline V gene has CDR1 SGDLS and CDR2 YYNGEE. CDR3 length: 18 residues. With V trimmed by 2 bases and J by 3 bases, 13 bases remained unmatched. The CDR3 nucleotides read TGTGCCAGCAGCGTCTCAGGGGGCCGGCGGGGACACTACAATGAGCAGTTCTTC. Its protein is CASSVSGGRRGHYNEQFF.

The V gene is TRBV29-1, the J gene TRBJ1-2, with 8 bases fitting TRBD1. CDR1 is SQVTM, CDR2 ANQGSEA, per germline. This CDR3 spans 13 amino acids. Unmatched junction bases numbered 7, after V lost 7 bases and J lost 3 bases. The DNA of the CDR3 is TGCAGCGCCCGATCAGGGGGCGACTATGGCTACACCTTC. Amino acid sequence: CSARSGGDYGYTF.

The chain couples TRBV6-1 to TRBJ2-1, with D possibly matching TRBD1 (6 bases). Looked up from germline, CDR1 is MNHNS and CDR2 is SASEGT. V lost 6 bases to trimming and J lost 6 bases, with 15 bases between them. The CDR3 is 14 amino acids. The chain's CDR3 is CASSVALGGNEQFF. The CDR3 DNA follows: TGTGCCAGCAGCGTTGCCCTAGGGGGCAATGAGCAGTTCTTC.

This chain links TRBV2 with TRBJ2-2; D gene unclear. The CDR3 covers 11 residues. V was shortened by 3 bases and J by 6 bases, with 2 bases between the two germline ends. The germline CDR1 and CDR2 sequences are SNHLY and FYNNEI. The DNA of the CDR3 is TGTGCCAGCAGTGAGCCCGGGGAGCTGTTTTTT. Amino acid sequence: CASSEPGELFF.

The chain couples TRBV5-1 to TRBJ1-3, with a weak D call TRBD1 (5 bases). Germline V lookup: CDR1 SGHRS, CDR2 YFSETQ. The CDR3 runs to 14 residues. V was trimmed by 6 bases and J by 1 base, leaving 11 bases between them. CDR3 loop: CASMAGNSGNTIYF. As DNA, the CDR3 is TGCGCCAGCATGGCAGGGAATTCTGGAAACACCATATATTTT.

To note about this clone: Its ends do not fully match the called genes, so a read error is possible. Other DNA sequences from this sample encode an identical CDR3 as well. CDR3: CASSLYGPGGYYEQYF. The CDR3 DNA is TGTGCCAGCAGCTTATACGGCCCCGGGGGGTATTACGAGCAGTACTTC. The rearrangement joins TRBV27 to TRBJ2-7, with TRBD2 matching over 7 bases. Germline V gene data show CDR1 as MNHEY and CDR2 as SMNVEV (reference sequence). The CDR3 extends over 16 amino acids.